What follows are 15 T cell receptor beta chains derived from one specimen sequenced in a study of chemoradiotherapy in HPV16-positive cancers. Profiling relied on immunoSEQ multiplex PCR, and the TCRdb table lists in-frame clones only, not all of them. Of more than 8,500 clones in the sample, 91% were seen once. Material: blood, obtained from a patient who underwent chemoradiotherapy. All receptors come from a human donor with HPV-associated anogenital cancer.

This clone was seen more than once but under ten times. This rearrangement joins TRBV30 to TRBJ2-7; the match to TRBD1 covers 7 bases. The CDR3 runs to 17 residues. Germline assignment: CDR1 GTSNPN and CDR2 SVGIG (reference sequence). V shed 0 bases and J 4 bases; nucleotides not matched to a gene: 15. The CDR3 DNA is TGTGCCTGGAGTGTAAGCCTCGGGACAGCCCATGAATACGAGCAGTACTTC. Its protein is CAWSVSLGTAHEYEQYF.

This chain links TRBV19 with TRBJ1-3; 9 positions agree with TRBD1. The germline V gene encodes CDR1 LNHDA and CDR2 SQIVND (reference sequence). The ends lost 10 bases at V and 4 bases at J; junction bases unmatched: 14. The CDR3 is 16 residues long. In nucleotides, the CDR3 is TGTGCCACCAAACCATGGACAGGGGAATCCGGAAACACCATATATTTT. It codes for CATKPWTGESGNTIYF.

The V gene is TRBV9, the J gene TRBJ2-1; D possibly uses TRBD1 or TRBD2 (5 bases each). V was pared by 0 bases and J by 6 bases, with 13 bases between. CDR1 is SGDLS and CDR2 is YYNGEE in the germline V gene. The CDR3 sequence is 15 residues long. Here the CDR3 reads CASSVGGVSVNEQFF. In DNA, the CDR3 is TGTGCCAGCAGCGTAGGAGGGGTTTCGGTCAATGAGCAGTTCTTC.

This clone was counted a single time. This chain connects TRBV19 to TRBJ2-7; D not certain. Trimming left V 5 bases short and J 0 bases short, with 14 bases between. The germline V gene has CDR1 LNHDA and CDR2 SQIVND (reference sequence). CDR3 length equals 15 residues. The CDR3 here is CASSRGPMSSYEQYF. In DNA, the CDR3 is TGTGCCAGTAGTCGCGGACCTATGAGCTCCTACGAGCAGTACTTC.

This chain connects TRBV5-1 to TRBJ2-5; 8 bases are shared with TRBD1. The CDR3 contains 15 residues. Germline lookup yields CDR1 SGHRS and CDR2 YFSETQ. The V gene end was trimmed by 3 bases and the J gene end by 4 bases; junction bases not matched to a gene: 8. This CDR3 is CASSSTGQGLETQYF. CDR3 bases: TGCGCCAGCAGCTCAACCGGACAGGGCTTAGAGACCCAGTACTTC.

The gene calls are TRBV12-5 and TRBJ2-6; D not certain. The CDR3 is 13 residues long. The germline V and J ends were trimmed by 7 bases and 0 bases, with 4 bases remaining between them. The germline V gene has CDR1 LGHNT and CDR2 FRNRAP. The chain's CDR3 is CASVPSGANVLTF. In nucleotides, the CDR3 is TGTGCTAGTGTCCCCTCTGGGGCCAACGTCCTGACTTTC.

The chain is built from TRBV9 and TRBJ2-1; 8 bases align to TRBD2. The V gene's germline CDR1 is SGDLS and CDR2 YYNGEE. The CDR3 is made up of 19 amino acids. The ends lost 0 bases at V and 0 bases at J; junction bases unmatched: 11. CDR3 in DNA: TGTGCCAGCAGCGTAGGTGGGGTGCTAGCGGGCTTCTCCTACAATGAGCAGTTCTTC. This gives the protein CASSVGGVLAGFSYNEQFF.

The chain joins TRBV11-2 to TRBJ1-1, with 9 positions matching TRBD1. The ends lost 3 bases at V and 8 bases at J; junction bases unmatched: 16. Per germline, CDR1 SGHAT and CDR2 FQNNGV. The CDR3 contains 17 residues. CDR3 nucleotides: TGTGCCAGCAGCTTTGCGGACAGGGGTGTTTTGGGCTCAGAAGCTTTCTTT. Protein sequence: CASSFADRGVLGSEAFF. Supplemented by reference TRBV11-2 and TRBJ1-1, the full variable domain reads EAGVAQSPRYKIIEKRQSVAFWCNPISGHATLYWYQQILGQGPKLLIQFQNNGVVDDSQLPKDRFSAERLKGVDSTLKIQPAKLEDSAVYLCASSFADRGVLGSEAFFGQGTRLTVV.

The chain couples TRBV5-1 to TRBJ1-2; a possible D gene is TRBD1 (6 bases). From germline, CDR1 is SGHRS and CDR2 YFSETQ. This CDR3 has 15 residues. Trimming took 2 bases from V and 1 from J, leaving 12 bases between them. CDR3 nucleotide sequence: TGCGCCAGCAGCTTACGACCGGGACATAACTATGGCTACACCTTC. Protein sequence: CASSLRPGHNYGYTF. The variable domain in full, with the rest retrieved from reference TRBV5-1 and TRBJ1-2, is KAGVTQTPRYLIKTRGQQVTLSCSPISGHRSVSWYQQTPGQGLQFLFEYFSETQRNKGNFPGRFSGRQFSNSRSEMNVSTLELGDSALYLCASSLRPGHNYGYTFGSGTRLTVV.

This chain connects TRBV10-3 to TRBJ1-1, with D perhaps matching TRBD1 (6 bases). This CDR3 spans 13 amino acids. The germline CDR1 and CDR2 sequences are ENHRY and SYGVKD. The CDR3 DNA is TGTGTCCTTCGACAGGATCTGAACACTGAAGCTTTCTTT. Translated: CVLRQDLNTEAFF.

The chain uses TRBV7-9 and TRBJ2-7, with unresolved D. The length of the CDR3 is 14 residues. Looked up from germline, CDR1 is SEHNR and CDR2 is FQNEAQ (reference sequence). V gave up 6 bases and J gave up 2 bases, with 14 bases separating them. In nucleotides, the CDR3 is TGTGCCAGCAGTAGTGGGGATCTACCCTACGAGCAGTACTTC. It is translated as CASSSGDLPYEQYF.

A single count supports this clone. The chain combines TRBV7-9 with TRBJ1-1; 8 nucleotides agree with TRBD1. V was pared by 2 bases and J by 4 bases, with 3 bases of the junction left unmatched. CDR1 is SEHNR, CDR2 FQNEAQ, per germline (reference sequence). CDR3 length: 14 amino acids. CDR3 sequence: CASSLQGAGTEAFF. DNA for the CDR3: TGTGCCAGCAGCTTACAGGGGGCGGGCACTGAAGCTTTCTTT. The variable domain in full, with the rest retrieved from reference TRBV7-9 and TRBJ1-1, is DTGVSQNPRHKITKRGQNVTFRCDPISEHNRLYWYRQTLGQGPEFLTYFQNEAQLEKSRLLSDRFSAERPKGSFSTLEIQRTEQGDSAMYLCASSLQGAGTEAFFGQGTRLTVV.

This sequence joins TRBV9 and TRBJ1-6; tentative D call: TRBD1 (5 bases). Germline CDR1 reads SGDLS; CDR2 reads YYNGEE. The CDR3 is 16 residues long. Trimming stripped 1 base from V and 0 bases from J, with 8 bases between. In DNA, the CDR3 is TGTGCCAGCAGCGTATCAGGGAGCTCCTATAATTCACCCCTCCACTTT. It yields the protein CASSVSGSSYNSPLHF.

This clone is a singleton in its sample. The rearrangement uses TRBV4-2 and TRBJ1-5, with D perhaps matching TRBD1 (5 bases). CDR3 size: 16 residues. From germline, CDR1 is LGHNA and CDR2 YNFKEQ. With 1 base removed from V and 6 bases from J, the gap between germline ends came to 16 bases. The CDR3 is CASSQGGPGMVQPQHF. CDR3 DNA sequence: TGTGCCAGCAGCCAAGGGGGCCCGGGTATGGTTCAGCCCCAGCATTTT.

CDR3 sequence: CASSFQESTDTQYF. The CDR3 DNA follows: TGCGCCAGCAGCTTTCAGGAGAGCACAGATACGCAGTATTTT. The chain is built from TRBV5-1 and TRBJ2-3; D not certain. The CDR3 has 14 residues. Trimming took off 2 bases at V and 0 bases at J, with 7 bases between the two ends. Germline lookup yields CDR1 SGHRS and CDR2 YFSETQ.